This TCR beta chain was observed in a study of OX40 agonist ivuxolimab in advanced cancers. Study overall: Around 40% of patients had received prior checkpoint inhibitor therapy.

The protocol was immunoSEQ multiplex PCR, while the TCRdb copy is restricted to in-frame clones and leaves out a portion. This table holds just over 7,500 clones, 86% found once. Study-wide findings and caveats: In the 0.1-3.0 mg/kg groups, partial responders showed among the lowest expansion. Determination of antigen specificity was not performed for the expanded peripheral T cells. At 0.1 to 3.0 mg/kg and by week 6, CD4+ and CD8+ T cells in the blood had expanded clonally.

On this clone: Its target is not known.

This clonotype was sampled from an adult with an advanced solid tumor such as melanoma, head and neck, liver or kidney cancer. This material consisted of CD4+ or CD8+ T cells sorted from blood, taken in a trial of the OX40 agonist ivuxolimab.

The CDR3 coding sequence is TGTGCCAGCAGCCAAGTCGGCAGGGACAATGAGCAGTTCTTC. Protein: CASSQVGRDNEQFF. V is TRBV4-2 and J is TRBJ2-1, with D tentatively TRBD1 (5 bases). The CDR3 length is 14 residues. Between the trimmed V and J ends, which lost 1 base and 5 bases, there was a span of 9 bases. Germline CDR1 and CDR2: LGHNA and YNFKEQ.